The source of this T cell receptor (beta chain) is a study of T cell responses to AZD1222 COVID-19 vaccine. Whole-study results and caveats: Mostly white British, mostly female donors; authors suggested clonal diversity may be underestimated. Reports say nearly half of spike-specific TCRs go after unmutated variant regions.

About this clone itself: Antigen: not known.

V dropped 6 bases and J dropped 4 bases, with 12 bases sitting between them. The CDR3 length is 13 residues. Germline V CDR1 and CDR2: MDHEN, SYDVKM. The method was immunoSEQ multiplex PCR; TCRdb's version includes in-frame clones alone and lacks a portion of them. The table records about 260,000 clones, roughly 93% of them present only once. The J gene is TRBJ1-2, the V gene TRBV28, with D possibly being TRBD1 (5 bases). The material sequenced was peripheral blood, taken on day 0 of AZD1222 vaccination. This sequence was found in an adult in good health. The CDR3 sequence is CASSTGTAYGYTF. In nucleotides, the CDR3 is TGTGCCAGCAGCACCGGGACGGCCTATGGCTACACCTTC.